The 7 T cell receptor beta chains below were found in one sample sequenced in a study of tumor and adjacent non-tumor tissue in lung cancer. Three rounds of nested PCR, following a modified ARM-PCR protocol, produced the TCRbeta library. TCRdb re-called the multiplex PCR reads with MiXCR, one entry per CDR3 protein. The data contain about 110,000 distinct CDR3 sequences, about 61% of them singletons. This sample's RNA came from whole unsorted tissue. This non-tumor lung sample came from over 3 cm beyond the tumor edge. The specimen sequenced was distant non-tumor lung tissue. Every receptor here comes from a man in his 60s with non-small cell lung cancer.

Many counts were recorded for this clonotype. V usage is TRBV20-1 and J usage is TRBJ1-6, with a tentative D call TRBD1 (5 bases). V lost 0 bases to trimming and J lost 10 bases, with 22 bases between them. This CDR3 is 17 amino acids long. Germline V CDR1 and CDR2: DFQATT, SNEGSKA (reference sequence). The CDR3 here is CSARDRFSSRVDSPLHF. The CDR3 nucleotides are TGCAGTGCTAGAGATCGGTTTTCTTCCAGGGTTGACTCACCCCTCCACTTT.

This clonotype was found many times. Given a much more abundant clone one base away, this may be a read error. This chain joins TRBV11-1 and TRBJ2-1; 8 bases are a match to TRBD2. This CDR3 comprises 15 residues. CDR1 and CDR2 from the germline V gene are SGHAT and FQDESV (reference sequence). The CDR3: CASSLAGGSYDEQFF. The CDR3 nucleotides read TGTGCCAGCAGCTTGGCGGGAGGATCCTACGATGAGCAGTTCTTC.

Points on this clonotype: A much more abundant neighbour one base away suggests this may be a read error. The V gene is TRBV5-6, the J gene TRBJ2-7; 7 positions match TRBD1. The CDR3 covers 14 residues. Germline V gene sequence: CDR1 SGHDT, CDR2 YYEEEE. DNA for the CDR3: TGTGCCAGCGGCCGGGACAGCGGAACCTACGAGCAGTGCTTC. This translates into CASGRDSGTYEQCF. The full variable domain, its missing parts supplied by reference TRBV5-6 and TRBJ2-7, is DAGVTQSPTHLIKTRGQQVTLRCSPKSGHDTVSWYQQALGQGPQFIFQYYEEEERQRGNFPDRFSGHQFPNYSSELNVNALLLGDSALYLCASGRDSGTYEQCFGPGTRLTVT.

This clonotype was seen ten or more times. The chain couples TRBV6-6 to TRBJ1-1; D may be TRBD1 (6 bases). V gave up 6 bases and J gave up 0 bases, with 14 bases separating them. Germline CDR1 MNHNY, CDR2 SVGAGI (reference sequence). The CDR3 is 15 residues long. The CDR3 loop reads CASSSQGGLNTEAFF. The CDR3 DNA is TGTGCCAGCAGCTCACAGGGAGGATTGAACACTGAAGCTTTCTTT.

The rearrangement uses TRBV29-1 and TRBJ2-1; 14 nucleotides line up with TRBD2. This CDR3 is built from 15 residues. From germline, CDR1 is SQVTM and CDR2 ANQGSEA. The chain's CDR3 is CRGGLAGVRGNEQFF. CDR3 nucleotides: TGCAGAGGGGGACTAGCGGGAGTTAGGGGCAATGAGCAGTTCTTC.

This clonotype was seen only once. A read error may produce the germline difference seen at one junction end. The chain uses TRBV29-1 and TRBJ1-1; D is undetermined. Germline CDR1 reads SQVTM; CDR2 reads ANQGSEA. The CDR3 has 11 amino acids. Here the CDR3 DNA reads TGCAGAGTTAAAAGGAACACAGAAGCTCTCTTT. It translates to CRVKRNTEALF.

This clonotype has a single count. V is TRBV19 and J is TRBJ2-1; 10 nucleotides agree with TRBD2. The CDR3 is 16 residues long. Germline CDR1 and CDR2: LNHDA and SQIVND (reference sequence). V shed 4 bases, J shed 5 bases, and the junction held 8 bases outside the gene matches. For the CDR3, the DNA is TGTGCCAGTAGTACCCCCGGGACTAGCGTCGACAATGAGCAGTTCTTC. Its protein product is CASSTPGTSVDNEQFF. Filled out from reference TRBV19 and TRBJ2-1, the complete variable domain reads DGGITQSPKYLFRKEGQNVTLSCEQNLNHDAMYWYRQDPGQGLRLIYYSQIVNDFQKGDIAEGYSVSREKKESFPLTVTSAQKNPTAFYLCASSTPGTSVDNEQFFGPGTRLTVL.